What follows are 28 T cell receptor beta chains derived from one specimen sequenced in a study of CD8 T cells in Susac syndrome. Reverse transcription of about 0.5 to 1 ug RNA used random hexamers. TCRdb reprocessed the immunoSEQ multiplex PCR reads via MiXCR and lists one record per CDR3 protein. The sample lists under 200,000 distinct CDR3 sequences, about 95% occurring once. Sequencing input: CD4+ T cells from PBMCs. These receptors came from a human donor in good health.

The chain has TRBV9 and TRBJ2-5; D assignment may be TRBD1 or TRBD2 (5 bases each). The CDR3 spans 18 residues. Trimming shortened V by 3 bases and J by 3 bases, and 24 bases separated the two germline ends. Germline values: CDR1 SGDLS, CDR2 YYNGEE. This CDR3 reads CASSEGNGQRGSKETQYF. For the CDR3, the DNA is TGTGCCAGCAGCGAGGGAAACGGGCAGAGGGGCTCCAAAGAGACCCAGTACTTC.

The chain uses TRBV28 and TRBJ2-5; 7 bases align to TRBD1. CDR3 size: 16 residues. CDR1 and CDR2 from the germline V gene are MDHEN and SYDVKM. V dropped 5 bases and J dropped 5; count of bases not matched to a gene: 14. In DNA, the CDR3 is TGTGCCAGCAGTCTTACCGAGAGGGGGCTGGGGGAGACCCAGTACTTC. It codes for CASSLTERGLGETQYF.

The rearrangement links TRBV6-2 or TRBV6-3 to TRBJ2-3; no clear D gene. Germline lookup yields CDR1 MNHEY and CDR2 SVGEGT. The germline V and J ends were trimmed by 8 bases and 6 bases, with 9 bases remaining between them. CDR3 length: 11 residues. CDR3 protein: CASQALDTQYF. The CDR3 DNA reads TGTGCCAGCCAGGCACTTGATACGCAGTATTTT.

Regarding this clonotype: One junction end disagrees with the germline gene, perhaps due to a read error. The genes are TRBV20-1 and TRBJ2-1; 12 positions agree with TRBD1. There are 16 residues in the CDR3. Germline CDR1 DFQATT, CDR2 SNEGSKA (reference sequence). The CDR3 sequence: CSASTPEGQGANEQFF. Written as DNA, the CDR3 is TGCAGCGCTAGTACCCCGGAGGGACAGGGGGCCAATGAGCAGTTCTTC.

CDR3 region: CSASWDSTSTDTQYF. DNA of the CDR3: TGCAGTGCCAGTTGGGACAGCACCAGCACAGATACGCAGTATTTT. The rearrangement links TRBV20-1 to TRBJ2-3, with TRBD1 matching over 7 bases. After removal of 6 bases from V and 0 bases from J, the junction contained 9 bases not matched to a gene. This CDR3 contains 15 residues. Germline CDR1 and CDR2: DFQATT and SNEGSKA (reference sequence).

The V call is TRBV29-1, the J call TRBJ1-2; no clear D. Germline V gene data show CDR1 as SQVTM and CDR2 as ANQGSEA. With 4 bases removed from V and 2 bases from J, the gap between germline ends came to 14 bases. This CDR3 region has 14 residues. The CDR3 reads CSVAHRLQNYGYTF. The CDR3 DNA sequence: TGCAGCGTTGCGCACAGACTTCAAAACTATGGCTACACCTTC.

The CDR3 protein is CASSFQGEDNEQFF. As DNA, the CDR3 is TGTGCCAGCAGTTTCCAGGGGGAAGACAATGAGCAGTTCTTC. This chain links TRBV12-3 or TRBV12-4 with TRBJ2-1; 7 positions match TRBD1. The CDR3 spans 14 residues. V shed 3 bases, J shed 5 bases, and the junction held 4 bases outside the gene matches.

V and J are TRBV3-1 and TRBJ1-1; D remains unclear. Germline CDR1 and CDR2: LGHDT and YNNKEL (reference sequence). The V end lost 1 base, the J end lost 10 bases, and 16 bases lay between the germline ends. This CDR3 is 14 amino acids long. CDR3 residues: CASSQAGSRSGAFF. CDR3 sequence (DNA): TGTGCCAGCAGCCAAGCTGGCAGTAGGTCTGGAGCTTTCTTT.

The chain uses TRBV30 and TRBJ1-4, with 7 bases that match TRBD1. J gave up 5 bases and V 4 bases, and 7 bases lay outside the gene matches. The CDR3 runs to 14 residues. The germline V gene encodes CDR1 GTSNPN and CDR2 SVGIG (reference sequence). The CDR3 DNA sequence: TGTGCCTGGAATCCGGGACAGAGGAATGAAAAACTGTTTTTT. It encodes CAWNPGQRNEKLFF.

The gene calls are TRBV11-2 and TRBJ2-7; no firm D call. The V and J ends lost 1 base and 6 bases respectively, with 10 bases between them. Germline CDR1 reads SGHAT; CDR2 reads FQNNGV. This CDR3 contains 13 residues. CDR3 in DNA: TGTGCCAGCAGCTTAGCTAGGTCTGTCGAGCAGTACGTC. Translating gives CASSLARSVEQYV.

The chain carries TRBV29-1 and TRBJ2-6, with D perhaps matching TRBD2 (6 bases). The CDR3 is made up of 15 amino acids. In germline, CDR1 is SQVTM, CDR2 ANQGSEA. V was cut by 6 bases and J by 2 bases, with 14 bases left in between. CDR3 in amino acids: CSVDGGATGANVLTF. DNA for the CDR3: TGCAGCGTGGACGGGGGTGCTACTGGGGCCAACGTCCTGACTTTC.

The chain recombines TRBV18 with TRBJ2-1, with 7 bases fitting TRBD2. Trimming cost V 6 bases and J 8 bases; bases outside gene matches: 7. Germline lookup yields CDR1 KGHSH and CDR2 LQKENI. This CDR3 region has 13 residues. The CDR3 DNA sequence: TGTGCCAGCTCGGCCACTAGCGTGGATGAGCAGTTCTTC. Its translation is CASSATSVDEQFF. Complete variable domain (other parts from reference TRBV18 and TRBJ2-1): NAGVMQNPRHLVRRRGQEARLRCSPMKGHSHVYWYRQLPEEGLKFMVYLQKENIIDESGMPKERFSAEFPKEGPSILRIQQVVRGDSAAYFCASSATSVDEQFFGPGTRLTVL.

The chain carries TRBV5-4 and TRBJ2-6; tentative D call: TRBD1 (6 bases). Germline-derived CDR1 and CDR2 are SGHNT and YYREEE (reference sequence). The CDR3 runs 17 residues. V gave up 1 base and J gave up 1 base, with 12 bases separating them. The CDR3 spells CASSLPRQESGANVLTF. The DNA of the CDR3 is TGTGCCAGCAGCTTGCCCCGACAGGAATCTGGGGCCAACGTCCTGACTTTC.

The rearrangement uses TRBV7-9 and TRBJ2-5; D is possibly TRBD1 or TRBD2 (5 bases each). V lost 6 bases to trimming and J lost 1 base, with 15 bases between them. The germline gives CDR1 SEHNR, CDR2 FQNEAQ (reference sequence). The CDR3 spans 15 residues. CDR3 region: CASRGPTGVQETQYF. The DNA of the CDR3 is TGTGCCAGCAGGGGACCAACTGGGGTCCAAGAGACCCAGTACTTC.

The CDR3 is CASSQGQGGYEQYF. The CDR3 bases are TGTGCCAGCAGCCAAGGACAGGGTGGGTACGAGCAGTACTTC. The chain couples TRBV3-1 to TRBJ2-7, with TRBD1 matching 7 bases. This CDR3 is 14 amino acids long. Germline assignment: CDR1 LGHDT and CDR2 YNNKEL (reference sequence). J gave up 4 bases and V 1 base, and 4 bases lay outside the gene matches.

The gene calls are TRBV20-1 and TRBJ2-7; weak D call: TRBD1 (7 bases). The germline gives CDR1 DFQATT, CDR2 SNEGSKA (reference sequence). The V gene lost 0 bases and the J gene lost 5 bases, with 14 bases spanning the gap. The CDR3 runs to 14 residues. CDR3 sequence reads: CSARDPQGGNEQYV. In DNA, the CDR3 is TGCAGTGCTAGAGATCCGCAGGGGGGTAACGAGCAGTACGTC.

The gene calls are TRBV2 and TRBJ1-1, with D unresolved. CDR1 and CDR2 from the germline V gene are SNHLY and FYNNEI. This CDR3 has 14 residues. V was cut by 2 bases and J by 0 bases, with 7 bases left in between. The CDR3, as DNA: TGTGCCAGCAGTGAATACCTGTTGAACACTGAAGCTTTCTTT. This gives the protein CASSEYLLNTEAFF.

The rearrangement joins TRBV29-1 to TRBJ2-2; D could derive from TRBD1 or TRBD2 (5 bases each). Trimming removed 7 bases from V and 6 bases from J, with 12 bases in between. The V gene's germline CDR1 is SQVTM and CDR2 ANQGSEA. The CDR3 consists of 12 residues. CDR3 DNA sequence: TGCAGCGCCGGGGCCAGGGCCGGGGAGCTGTTTTTT. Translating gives CSAGARAGELFF.

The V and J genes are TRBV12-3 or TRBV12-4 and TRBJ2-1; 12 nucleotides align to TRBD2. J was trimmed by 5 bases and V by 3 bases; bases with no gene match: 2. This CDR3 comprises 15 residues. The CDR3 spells CASSFGLAGNNEQFF. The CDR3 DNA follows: TGTGCCAGCAGTTTTGGACTAGCGGGAAACAATGAGCAGTTCTTC.

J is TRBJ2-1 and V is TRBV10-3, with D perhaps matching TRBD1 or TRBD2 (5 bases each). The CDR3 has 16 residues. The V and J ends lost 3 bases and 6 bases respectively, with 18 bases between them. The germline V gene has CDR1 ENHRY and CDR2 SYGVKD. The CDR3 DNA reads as TGTGCCATCAGTGACCGCAGCGGCCCTAGGGGCAATGAGCAGTTCTTC. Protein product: CAISDRSGPRGNEQFF.

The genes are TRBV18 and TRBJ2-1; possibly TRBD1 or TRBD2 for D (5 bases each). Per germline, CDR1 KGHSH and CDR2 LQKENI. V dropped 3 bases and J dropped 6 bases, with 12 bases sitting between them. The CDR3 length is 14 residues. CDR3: CASSPGQGVNEQFF. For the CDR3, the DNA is TGTGCCAGCTCACCTGGCCAGGGAGTCAATGAGCAGTTCTTC. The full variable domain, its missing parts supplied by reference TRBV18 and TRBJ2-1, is NAGVMQNPRHLVRRRGQEARLRCSPMKGHSHVYWYRQLPEEGLKFMVYLQKENIIDESGMPKERFSAEFPKEGPSILRIQQVVRGDSAAYFCASSPGQGVNEQFFGPGTRLTVL.

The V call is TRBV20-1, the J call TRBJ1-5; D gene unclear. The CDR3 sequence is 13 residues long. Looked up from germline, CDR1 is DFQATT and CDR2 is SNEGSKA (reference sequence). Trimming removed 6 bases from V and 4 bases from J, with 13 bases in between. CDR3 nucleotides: TGCAGTGCCCCCGTGGAGGGAAATCAGCCCCAGCATTTT. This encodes CSAPVEGNQPQHF.

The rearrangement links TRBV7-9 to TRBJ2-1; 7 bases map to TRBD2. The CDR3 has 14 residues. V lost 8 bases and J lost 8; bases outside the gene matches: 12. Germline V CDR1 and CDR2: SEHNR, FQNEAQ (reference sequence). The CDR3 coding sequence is TGTGCCAGCCTCTCGACCGGGAGGAAGGATGAGCAGTTCTTC. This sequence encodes CASLSTGRKDEQFF.

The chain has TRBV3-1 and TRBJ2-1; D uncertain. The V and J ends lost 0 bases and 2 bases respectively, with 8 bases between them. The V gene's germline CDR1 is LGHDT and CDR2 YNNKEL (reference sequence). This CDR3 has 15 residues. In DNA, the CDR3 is TGTGCCAGCAGCCAAGAGGCCTTAACCTACAATGAGCAGTTCTTC. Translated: CASSQEALTYNEQFF.

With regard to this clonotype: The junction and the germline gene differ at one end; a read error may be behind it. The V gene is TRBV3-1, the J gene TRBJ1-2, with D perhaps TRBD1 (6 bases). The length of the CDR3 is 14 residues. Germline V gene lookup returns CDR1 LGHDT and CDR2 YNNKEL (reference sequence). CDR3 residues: CASSKEQGDYGYTF. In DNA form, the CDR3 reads TGTGCCAGCAGCAAAGAACAGGGTGACTATGGCTACACCTTC.

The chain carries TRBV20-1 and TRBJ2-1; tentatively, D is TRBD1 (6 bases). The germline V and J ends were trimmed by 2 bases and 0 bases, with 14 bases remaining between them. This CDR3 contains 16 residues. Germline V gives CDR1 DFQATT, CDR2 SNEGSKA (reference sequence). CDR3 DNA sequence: TGCAGTGCTAGAAATCAACCGGGACACTCCTACAATGAGCAGTTCTTC. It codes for CSARNQPGHSYNEQFF.

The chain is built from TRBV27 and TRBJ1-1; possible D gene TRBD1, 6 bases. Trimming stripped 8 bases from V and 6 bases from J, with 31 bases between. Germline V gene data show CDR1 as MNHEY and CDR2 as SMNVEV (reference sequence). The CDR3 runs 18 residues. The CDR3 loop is CASLTVQGWGGVGPEAFF. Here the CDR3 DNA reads TGTGCCAGCCTAACCGTACAGGGATGGGGTGGGGTTGGCCCTGAAGCTTTCTTT.

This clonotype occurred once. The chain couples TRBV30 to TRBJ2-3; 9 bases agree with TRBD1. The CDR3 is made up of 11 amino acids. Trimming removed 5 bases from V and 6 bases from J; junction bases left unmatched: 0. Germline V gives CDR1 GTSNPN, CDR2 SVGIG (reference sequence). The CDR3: CAWGTGDTQYF. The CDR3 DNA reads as TGTGCCTGGGGGACAGGGGATACGCAGTATTTT.